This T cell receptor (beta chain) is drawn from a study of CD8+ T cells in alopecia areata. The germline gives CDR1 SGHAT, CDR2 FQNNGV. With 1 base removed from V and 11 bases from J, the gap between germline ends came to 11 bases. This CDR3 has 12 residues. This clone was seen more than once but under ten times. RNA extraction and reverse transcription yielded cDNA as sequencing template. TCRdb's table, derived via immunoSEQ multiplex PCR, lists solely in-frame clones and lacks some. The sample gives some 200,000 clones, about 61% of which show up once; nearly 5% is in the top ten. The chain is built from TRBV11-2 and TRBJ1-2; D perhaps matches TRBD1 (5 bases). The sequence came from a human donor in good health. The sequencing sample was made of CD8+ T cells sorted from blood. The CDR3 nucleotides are TGTGCCAGCAGCTTAGCAGGGAGTATTTACACCTTC. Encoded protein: CASSLAGSIYTF.